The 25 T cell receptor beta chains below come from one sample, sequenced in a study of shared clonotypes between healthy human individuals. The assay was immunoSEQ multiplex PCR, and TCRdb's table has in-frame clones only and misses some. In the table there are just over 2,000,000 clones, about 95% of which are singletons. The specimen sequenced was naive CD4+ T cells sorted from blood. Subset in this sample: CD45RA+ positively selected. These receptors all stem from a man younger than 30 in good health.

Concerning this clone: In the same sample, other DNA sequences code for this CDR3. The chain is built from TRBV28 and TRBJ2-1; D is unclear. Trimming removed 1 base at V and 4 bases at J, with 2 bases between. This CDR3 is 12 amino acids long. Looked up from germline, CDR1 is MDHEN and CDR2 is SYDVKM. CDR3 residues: CASSLLYNEQFF. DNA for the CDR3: TGTGCCAGCAGTTTATTGTACAATGAGCAGTTCTTC.

The CDR3 loop is CASSEYGGRPLDTQYF. The CDR3 DNA reads TGTGCCAGCAGTGAATATGGTGGGCGTCCATTGGATACGCAGTATTTT. The chain has TRBV6-1 and TRBJ2-3; D gene uncertain. Between the trimmed V and J ends, which lost 2 bases and 6 bases, there was a span of 18 bases. Germline V gives CDR1 MNHNS, CDR2 SASEGT. This CDR3 region has 16 residues.

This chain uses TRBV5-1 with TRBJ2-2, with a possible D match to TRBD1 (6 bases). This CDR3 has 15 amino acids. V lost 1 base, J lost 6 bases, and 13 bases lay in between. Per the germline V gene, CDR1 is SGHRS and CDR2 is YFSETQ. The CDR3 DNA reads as TGCGCCAGCAGCTTGCTACAGGGATCCGCCGGGGAGCTGTTTTTT. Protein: CASSLLQGSAGELFF.

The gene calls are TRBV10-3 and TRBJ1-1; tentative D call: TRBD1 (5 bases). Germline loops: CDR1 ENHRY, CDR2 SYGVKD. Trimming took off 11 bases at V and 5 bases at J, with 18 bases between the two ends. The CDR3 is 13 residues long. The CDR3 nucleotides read TGTGCCGCCCTATCGGCGGGGGAAACTGAAGCTTTCTTT. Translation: CAALSAGETEAFF.

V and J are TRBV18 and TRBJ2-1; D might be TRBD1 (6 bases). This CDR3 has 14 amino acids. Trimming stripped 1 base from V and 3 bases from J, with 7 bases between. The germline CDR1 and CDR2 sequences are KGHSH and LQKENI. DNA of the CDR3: TGTGCCAGCTCACCACAAGGGGGCTACAATGAGCAGTTCTTC. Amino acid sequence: CASSPQGGYNEQFF.

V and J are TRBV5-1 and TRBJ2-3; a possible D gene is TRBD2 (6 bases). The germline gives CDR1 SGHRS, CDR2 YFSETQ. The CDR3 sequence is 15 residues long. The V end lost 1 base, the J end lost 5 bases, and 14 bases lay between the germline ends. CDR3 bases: TGCGCCAGCAGCTTGAGTCTGAGCGGGCAAGATACGCAGTATTTT. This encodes CASSLSLSGQDTQYF.

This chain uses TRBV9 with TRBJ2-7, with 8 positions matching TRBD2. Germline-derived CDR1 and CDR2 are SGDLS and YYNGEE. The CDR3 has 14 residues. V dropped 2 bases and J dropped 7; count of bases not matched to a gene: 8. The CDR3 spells CASSVAGTSGEQYF. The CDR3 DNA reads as TGTGCCAGCAGCGTTGCCGGGACTAGTGGTGAGCAGTACTTC.

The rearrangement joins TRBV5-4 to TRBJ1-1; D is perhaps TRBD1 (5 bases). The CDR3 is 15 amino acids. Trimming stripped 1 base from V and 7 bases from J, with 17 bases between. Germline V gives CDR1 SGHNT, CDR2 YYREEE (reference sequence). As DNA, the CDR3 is TGTGCCAGCAGCTTGAAGACAGCCGGGAATTATGAAGCTTTCTTT. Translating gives CASSLKTAGNYEAFF.

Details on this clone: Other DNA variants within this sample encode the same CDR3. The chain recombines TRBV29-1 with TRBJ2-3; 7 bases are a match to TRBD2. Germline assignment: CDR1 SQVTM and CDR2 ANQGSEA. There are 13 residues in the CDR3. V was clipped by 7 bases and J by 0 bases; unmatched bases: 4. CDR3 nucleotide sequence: TGCAGCGCTAGCGGAAGTAGCACAGATACGCAGTATTTT. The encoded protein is CSASGSSTDTQYF.

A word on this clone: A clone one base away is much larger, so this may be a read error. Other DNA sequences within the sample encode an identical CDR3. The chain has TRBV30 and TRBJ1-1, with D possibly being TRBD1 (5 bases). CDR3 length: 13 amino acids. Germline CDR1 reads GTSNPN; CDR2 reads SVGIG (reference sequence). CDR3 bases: TGTGCCTGGAGTGTAACAGTCGCGGGGGAAGCCTTCTTT. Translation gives CAWSVTVAGEAFF.

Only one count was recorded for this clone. The CDR3 sequence: CASSFRVGTEQFF. In DNA form, the CDR3 reads TGTGCCAGCAGCTTTAGGGTCGGGACAGAGCAGTTCTTC. This chain connects TRBV7-8 to TRBJ2-1, with D possibly TRBD1 on 6 matching bases. The CDR3 totals 13 residues. Germline V CDR1 and CDR2: SGHVS, FQNEAQ. Trimming took 3 bases from V and 10 from J, leaving 13 bases between them. The complete variable domain, with remaining parts taken from reference TRBV7-8 and TRBJ2-1, reads GAGVSQSPRYKVAKRGQDVALRCDPISGHVSLFWYQQALGQGPEFLTYFQNEAQLDKSGLPSDRFFAERPEGSVSTLKIQRTQQEDSAVYLCASSFRVGTEQFFGPGTRLTVL.

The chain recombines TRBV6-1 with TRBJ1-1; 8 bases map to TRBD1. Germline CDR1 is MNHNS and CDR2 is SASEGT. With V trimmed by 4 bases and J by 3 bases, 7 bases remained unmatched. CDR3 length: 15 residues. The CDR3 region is CASSARQGPDTEAFF. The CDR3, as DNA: TGTGCCAGCAGTGCTAGACAGGGGCCTGACACTGAAGCTTTCTTT.

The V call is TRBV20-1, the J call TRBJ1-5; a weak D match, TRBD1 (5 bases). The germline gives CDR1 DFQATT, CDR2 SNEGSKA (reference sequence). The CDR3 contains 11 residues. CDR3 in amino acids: CRARWGEPQHF. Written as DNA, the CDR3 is TGCAGAGCCAGGTGGGGGGAGCCCCAGCATTTT.

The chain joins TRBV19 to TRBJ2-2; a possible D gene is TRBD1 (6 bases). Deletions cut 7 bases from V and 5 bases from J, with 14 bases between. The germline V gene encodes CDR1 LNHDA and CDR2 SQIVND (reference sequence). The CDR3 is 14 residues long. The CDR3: CASKVGGRTGELFF. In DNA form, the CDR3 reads TGTGCCAGTAAGGTAGGGGGACGAACCGGGGAGCTGTTTTTT.

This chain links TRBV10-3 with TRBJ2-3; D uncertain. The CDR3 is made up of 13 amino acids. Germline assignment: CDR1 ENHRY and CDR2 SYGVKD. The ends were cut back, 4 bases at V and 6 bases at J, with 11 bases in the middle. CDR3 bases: TGTGCCATCAGTGGGCTAGGGTTGGATACGCAGTATTTT. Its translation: CAISGLGLDTQYF.

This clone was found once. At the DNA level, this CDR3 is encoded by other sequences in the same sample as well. The CDR3 here is CSVERGTGELFF. As DNA, the CDR3 is TGCAGCGTTGAGAGGGGCACCGGGGAGCTGTTTTTT. The rearrangement joins TRBV29-1 to TRBJ2-2; the D gene could be TRBD1 or TRBD2 (5 bases each). V lost 3 bases to trimming and J lost 4 bases, with 6 bases between them. The germline V gene encodes CDR1 SQVTM and CDR2 ANQGSEA. CDR3 length: 12 residues.

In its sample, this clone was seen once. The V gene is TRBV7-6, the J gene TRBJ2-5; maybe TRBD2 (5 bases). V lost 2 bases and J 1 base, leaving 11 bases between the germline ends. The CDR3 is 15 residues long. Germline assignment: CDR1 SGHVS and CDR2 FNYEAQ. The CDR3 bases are TGTGCCAGCAGCTTATTCCTTGGGAGCCAAGAGACCCAGTACTTC. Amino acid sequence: CASSLFLGSQETQYF.

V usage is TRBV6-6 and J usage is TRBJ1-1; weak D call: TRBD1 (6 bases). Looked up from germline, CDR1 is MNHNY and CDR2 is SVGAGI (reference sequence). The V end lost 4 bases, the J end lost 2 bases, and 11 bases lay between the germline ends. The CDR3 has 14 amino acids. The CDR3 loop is CASSSATGNTEAFF. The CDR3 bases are TGTGCCAGCAGTTCCGCGACAGGTAACACTGAAGCTTTCTTT.

The CDR3 sequence: CASSPELGPNYGYTF. CDR3 coding DNA: TGTGCCAGCAGCCCGGAACTGGGACCTAACTATGGCTACACCTTC. This chain joins TRBV7-9 and TRBJ1-2; D is perhaps TRBD1 (5 bases). Germline CDR1 and CDR2: SEHNR and FQNEAQ (reference sequence). The CDR3 length is 15 residues. The ends were cut back, 5 bases at V and 0 bases at J, with 13 bases in the middle.

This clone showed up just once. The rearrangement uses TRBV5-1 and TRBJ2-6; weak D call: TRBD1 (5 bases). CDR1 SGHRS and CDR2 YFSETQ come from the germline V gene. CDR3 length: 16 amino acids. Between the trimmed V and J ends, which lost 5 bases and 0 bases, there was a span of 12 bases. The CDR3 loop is CASSRGDSSGANVLTF. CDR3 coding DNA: TGCGCCAGCAGTCGCGGCGACAGCTCTGGGGCCAACGTCCTGACTTTC. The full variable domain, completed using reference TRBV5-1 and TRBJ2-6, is KAGVTQTPRYLIKTRGQQVTLSCSPISGHRSVSWYQQTPGQGLQFLFEYFSETQRNKGNFPGRFSGRQFSNSRSEMNVSTLELGDSALYLCASSRGDSSGANVLTFGAGSRLTVL.

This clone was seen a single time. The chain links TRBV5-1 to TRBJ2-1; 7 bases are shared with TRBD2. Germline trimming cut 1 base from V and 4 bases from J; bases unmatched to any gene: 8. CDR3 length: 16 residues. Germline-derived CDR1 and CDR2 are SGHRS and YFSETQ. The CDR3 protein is CASSLSLASGYNEQFF. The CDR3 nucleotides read TGCGCCAGCAGCTTGTCACTGGCTAGCGGTTACAATGAGCAGTTCTTC.

The CDR3 sequence: CATRRGSGEKLFF. The CDR3 region has the DNA TGTGCCACCAGGAGGGGGTCGGGTGAAAAACTGTTTTTT. This chain links TRBV6-5 with TRBJ1-4; weak D call: TRBD1 (6 bases). In germline, CDR1 is MNHEY, CDR2 SVGAGI. The CDR3 is 13 residues long. V was pared by 10 bases and J by 7 bases, with 16 bases between.

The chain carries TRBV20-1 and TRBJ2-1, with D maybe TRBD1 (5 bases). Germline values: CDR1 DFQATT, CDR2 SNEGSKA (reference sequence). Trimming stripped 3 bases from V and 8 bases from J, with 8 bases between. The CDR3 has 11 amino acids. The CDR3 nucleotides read TGCAGTGCTAGGGGGCTTCATGAGCAGTTCTTC. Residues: CSARGLHEQFF.

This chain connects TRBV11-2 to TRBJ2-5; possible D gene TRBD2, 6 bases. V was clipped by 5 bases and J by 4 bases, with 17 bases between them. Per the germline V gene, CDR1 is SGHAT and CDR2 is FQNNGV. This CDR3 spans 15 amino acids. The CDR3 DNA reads TGTGCCAGCAGCCCCAGAGGCGGGGCTTTAGAGACCCAGTACTTC. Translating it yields CASSPRGGALETQYF.

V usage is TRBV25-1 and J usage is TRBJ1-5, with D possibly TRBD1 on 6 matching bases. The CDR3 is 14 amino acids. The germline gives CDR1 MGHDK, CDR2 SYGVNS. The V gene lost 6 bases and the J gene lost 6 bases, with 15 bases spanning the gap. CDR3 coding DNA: TGTGCCAGCAGGGAGGCAGGGGTAGGTCAGCCCCAGCATTTT. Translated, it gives CASREAGVGQPQHF.